This T cell receptor beta chain comes out of a study of blood T cells in healthy people across ages (dated by TCRdb to about 2015). Some background on the complete study: In model experiments, template switching captured roughly one uniquely barcoded TCR beta cDNA molecule for every two T cells. To track age-related changes in TCR beta repertoire diversity, the study relied on deep sequencing normalized with unique cDNA molecular identifiers. The study analyzed two additional independent replicas of 1 million unique cDNA reads from the same blood draw for two donors, one aged 18 to 29 and one aged 80 or older. Four age groups were formed from the donors: young (average 16 years), middle-aged (approximately 42), aged (62) and long-lived (82). Donors of different ages were randomly distributed across sequencing lanes to avoid experimental bias.

General study outcomes and caveats: Estimates of total diversity from one million sequenced T cells were regarded as lower bounds and underestimates. Because donor CMV infection status was unknown, age-related changes in expanded clonotypes were potentially confounded. Since profiling was done on bulk unsorted PBMCs, naive and antigen-experienced compartments could not be conclusively compared. The percentage of naive T cells measured by flow cytometry correlated strongly with observed TCR beta diversity. Compared with the aged group, the long-lived group had more naive CD4+ T cells, fewer expanded clones and increased TCR diversity, a pattern suggesting age selection. As age increased, observed TCR beta diversity per million T cells dropped in a roughly linear way, and a significant reduction was already evident by age about 40.

Systemically healthy Caucasian individuals from Russia, some 36 in total and aged roughly 6 to 100 years, were included as donors. Each donor gave approximately 9.3 milliliters of peripheral blood, collected into EDTA-treated Vacutainer tubes. Ficoll-Paque density-gradient centrifugation was used to isolate PBMCs, with at least 7 million per sample. Trizol reagent was used to extract total RNA from the PBMCs, yielding at least 5.5 micrograms per sample. For every donor, an aliquot of PBMCs went through flow cytometry to measure the percentages of naive CD45RAhigh/CD27high T cells. Based on the germline V gene, the CDR1 and CDR2 sequences are SGDLS and YYNGEE. Trimming accounts for 3 bases at V and 0 bases at J, while the number of junction bases matched to no gene is 5. Taken from cysteine to phenylalanine, the CDR3 has 16 residues. CDR3 DNA is the only sequence kept; it has 48 bases, read in frame from the first base.

Concerning this clonotype: The clone's antigen remains unknown. One base away there is no much larger clone; base qualities are not given.

Libraries were constructed by 5' RACE. The run used an Illumina HiSeq 2500. A second PCR of about 6 to 11 cycles was performed with a sample-barcoded 5' primer and a J-beta primer mix. A template-switch 5' adaptor carrying 12 random nucleotides introduced a unique molecular identifier onto each TCR beta cDNA molecule. Each sample yielded at least 3 million CDR3-containing paired-end reads. First-strand cDNA synthesis was performed from all RNA using the Mint cDNA synthesis kit, with priming by a TRBC-specific oligonucleotide. All cDNA was treated with uracil-DNA glycosylase and then went through a first 18-cycle PCR with the universal primers M1SS and BC2_uni_R. In the original analysis: Normalization of each sample was performed by random selection of 1 million high-quality reads, each carrying a distinct molecular identifier. Instead of being binned into consensus sequences, reads with shared molecular identifiers were discarded. MiTCR, run with a Q25 quality threshold and the strictest error-elimination algorithm, handled CDR3 identification, clonotype clustering and error correction. A nonparametric unseen species model using Euler transformation provided a lower-bound estimate of total TCR beta diversity. TCRdb reprocessing: public reads trimmed at Q25 with fastp, clones called with MiXCR, in-frame beta chains kept. Duplicate CDR3 protein sequences are folded into a single record with the most common DNA and genes. These V and J calls originate from TCRdb's pipeline instead of the authors' own analysis. The sample has around 1.5 million distinct CDR3 sequences on record, 42% of them singletons. The top ten hold 6.5% to 10% of the sample.

Sequenced: blood. The TCR was taken from a woman under 30 in good health. The sequence links TRBV9 to TRBJ1-3; 8 bases in the middle match TRBD1. The CDR3 region reads CASSEGQARSGNTIYF. The nucleotides are TGTGCCAGCAGCGAGGGACAGGCCCGCTCTGGAAACACCATATATTTT. The reference TRBV9 and TRBJ1-3 proteins fill in what lies around the CDR3, so the full variable domain reads DSGVTQTPKHLITATGQRVTLRCSPRSGDLSVYWYQQSLDQGLQFLIQYYNGEERAKGNILERFSAQQFPDLHSELNLSSLELGDSALYFCASSEGQARSGNTIYFGEGSWLTVV.